The 21 T cell receptor beta chains reported below all come from one sample, sequenced in a study of T-cell memory formation after mild COVID-19. TCRdb re-called the 5' RACE reads through MiXCR, storing one row per CDR3 protein. The sample has some 150,000 distinct CDR3 sequences; 19% are singletons. Sequencing was performed on PBMCs or a T cell subset sorted from them (not recorded which). These receptors all come from an adult woman who had mild COVID-19 (a few samples of this study predate the infection). Cell type and time point are not known.

The J gene is TRBJ1-2, the V gene TRBV4-1, with 8 bases aligning to TRBD1. V was pared by 1 base and J by 4 bases, with 5 bases of the junction left unmatched. The CDR3 has 15 amino acids. CDR1 is MGHRA, CDR2 YSYEKL, per germline. In nucleotides, the CDR3 is TGCGCCAGCAGCCAAGCAGGGACAGGAATCTATGGCTACACCTTC. Its protein is CASSQAGTGIYGYTF.

The J gene is TRBJ1-2, the V gene TRBV11-2; 9 bases align to TRBD1. The J segment lost 3 bases and the V segment lost 0 bases, leaving 8 bases of the junction unmatched. Germline V gene lookup returns CDR1 SGHAT and CDR2 FQNNGV. This CDR3 contains 17 residues. In DNA form, the CDR3 reads TGTGCCAGCAGCTTAGAATCCGGGACAGGGTCATACTATGGCTACACCTTC. Protein: CASSLESGTGSYYGYTF.

This clonotype was seen more than once but under ten times. The chain carries TRBV20-1 and TRBJ2-1, with 7 bases identical to TRBD2. J was trimmed by 5 bases and V by 6 bases; bases with no gene match: 7. CDR1 and CDR2 (germline): DFQATT, SNEGSKA (reference sequence). This CDR3 comprises 13 residues. CDR3 sequence reads: CSAASGNDNEQFF. As DNA, the CDR3 is TGCAGTGCGGCCAGCGGGAACGACAATGAGCAGTTCTTC.

V usage is TRBV11-3 and J usage is TRBJ1-1, with D tentatively TRBD1 (5 bases). Germline V lookup: CDR1 SGHNT, CDR2 YENEEA. V was shortened by 1 base and J by 5 bases, with 11 bases between the two germline ends. The CDR3 spans 14 residues. In nucleotides, the CDR3 is TGTGCCAGCAGCTTAGTCAGGGTAGGGACTGAAGCTTTCTTT. Its protein product is CASSLVRVGTEAFF.

This chain uses TRBV11-2 with TRBJ1-4; a weak D match, TRBD1 (6 bases). CDR3 length: 16 residues. Germline V CDR1 and CDR2: SGHAT, FQNNGV. The ends were cut back, 4 bases at V and 2 bases at J, with 14 bases in the middle. The chain's CDR3 is CASSSDSRLTNEKLFF. CDR3 DNA sequence: TGTGCCAGCAGCTCGGACAGCCGCCTGACTAATGAAAAACTGTTTTTT.

In this sample, this clonotype turned up a few times. V usage is TRBV7-9 and J usage is TRBJ2-7; D unclear. CDR1 is SEHNR and CDR2 is FQNEAQ in the germline V gene (reference sequence). Trimming took off 2 bases at V and 7 bases at J, with 6 bases between the two ends. The length of the CDR3 is 11 residues. The CDR3, as DNA: TGTGCCAGCAGCTTATATCAGGAGCAGTACTTC. Translation gives CASSLYQEQYF.

There are a few counts of this clonotype. The V and J genes are TRBV6-2 or TRBV6-3 and TRBJ2-4, with 10 bases that match TRBD2. Germline V gives CDR1 MNHEY, CDR2 SVGEGT. The CDR3 is 14 residues long. V was pared by 5 bases and J by 10 bases, with 8 bases of the junction left unmatched. The CDR3 DNA reads as TGTGCCAGCAGTGATAGCGGGAGGCGAAGAATTCAGTACTTC. Translating it yields CASSDSGRRRIQYF.

This clonotype was counted a few times. The gene calls are TRBV12-3 or TRBV12-4 and TRBJ1-2, with D tentatively TRBD1 (5 bases). The CDR3 covers 13 residues. The V end lost 7 bases, the J end lost 4 bases, and 13 bases lay between the germline ends. CDR3 nucleotide sequence: TGTGCCAGCACCCTACCCCAGGGCTATGGCTACACCTTC. Translated: CASTLPQGYGYTF.

The CDR3 loop reads CASSYSSGTAFNEQFF. The CDR3 nucleotides are TGTGCCAGCAGTTACTCGAGCGGGACAGCTTTTAATGAGCAGTTCTTC. V usage is TRBV6-2 or TRBV6-3 and J usage is TRBJ2-1; D possibly uses TRBD1 or TRBD2 (7 bases each). The V gene lost 0 bases and the J gene lost 7 bases, with 16 bases spanning the gap. Germline V lookup: CDR1 MNHEY, CDR2 SVGEGT. This CDR3 has 16 amino acids.

This clonotype showed up just a few times. This chain uses TRBV6-5 with TRBJ1-1; D perhaps matches TRBD1 (5 bases). This CDR3 region has 16 residues. Looked up from germline, CDR1 is MNHEY and CDR2 is SVGAGI. V lost 0 bases to trimming and J lost 6 bases, with 17 bases between them. The CDR3, as DNA: TGTGCCAGCAGTTACTCCCACCGGACCGGAGGGGCTGAAGCTTTCTTT. Translated, it gives CASSYSHRTGGAEAFF.

V usage is TRBV2 and J usage is TRBJ2-2; 9 bases match TRBD1. This CDR3 has 17 amino acids. Germline assignment: CDR1 SNHLY and CDR2 FYNNEI. J was trimmed by 5 bases and V by 11 bases; bases with no gene match: 18. CDR3 DNA: TGTGCCTTCAGCGAAATAGGTTGGGACAGGGCGACCGGGGAGCTGTTTTTT. This codes for CAFSEIGWDRATGELFF. The full variable domain, its missing parts supplied by reference TRBV2 and TRBJ2-2, is EPEVTQTPSHQVTQMGQEVILRCVPISNHLYFYWYRQILGQKVEFLVSFYNNEISEKSEIFDDQFSVERPDGSNFTLKIRSTKLEDSAMYFCAFSEIGWDRATGELFFGEGSRLTVL.

V and J are TRBV29-1 and TRBJ1-1; possibly TRBD1 for D (6 bases). Germline-derived CDR1 and CDR2 are SQVTM and ANQGSEA. V was trimmed by 6 bases and J by 0 bases, leaving 14 bases between them. The CDR3 is 14 residues long. The CDR3 sequence: CSVSTNRVNTEAFF. CDR3 nucleotide sequence: TGCAGCGTGAGTACTAACAGGGTGAACACTGAAGCTTTCTTT.

In this sample, this clonotype turned up a few times. This chain connects TRBV20-1 to TRBJ1-5; no reliable D call. This CDR3 region has 13 residues. The germline V and J ends were trimmed by 3 bases and 5 bases, with 11 bases remaining between them. Germline CDR1 and CDR2: DFQATT and SNEGSKA (reference sequence). The CDR3 DNA follows: TGCAGTGCTAGCCAGAATACCGATCAGCCCCAGCATTTT. Protein product: CSASQNTDQPQHF.

This clonotype occurred a few times. This chain joins TRBV15 and TRBJ2-3; D unclear. In germline, CDR1 is LNHNV, CDR2 YYDKDF (reference sequence). V was shortened by 8 bases and J by 0 bases, with 12 bases between the two germline ends. There are 14 residues in the CDR3. This CDR3 is CATAPGASTDTQYF. CDR3 in DNA: TGTGCCACCGCTCCAGGAGCTAGCACAGATACGCAGTATTTT. The full variable domain, with the rest looked up from reference TRBV15 and TRBJ2-3, is DAMVIQNPRYQVTQFGKPVTLSCSQTLNHNVMYWYQQKSSQAPKLLFHYYDKDFNNEADTPDNFQSRRPNTSFCFLDIRSPGLGDTAMYLCATAPGASTDTQYFGPGTRLTVL.

V is TRBV30 and J is TRBJ2-1; no firm D call. The CDR3 is 12 residues long. The germline V and J ends were trimmed by 2 bases and 9 bases, with 11 bases remaining between them. Germline-derived CDR1 and CDR2 are GTSNPN and SVGIG (reference sequence). The chain's CDR3 is CAWSLFSTEQFF. CDR3 coding DNA: TGTGCCTGGAGTTTATTCAGCACTGAGCAGTTCTTC.

V usage is TRBV7-2 and J usage is TRBJ2-5, with D hard to call. Germline loops: CDR1 SGHTA, CDR2 FQGNSA. Trimming shortened V by 2 bases and J by 2 bases, and 15 bases separated the two germline ends. The CDR3 runs to 16 residues. This chain's CDR3 is CASSLSLALGQETQYF. The CDR3 nucleotides read TGTGCCAGCAGCTTAAGCTTAGCCCTAGGGCAAGAGACCCAGTACTTC.

The J gene is TRBJ1-2, the V gene TRBV29-1; D not resolved. Germline V CDR1 and CDR2: SQVTM, ANQGSEA. The ends were cut back, 2 bases at V and 5 bases at J, with 9 bases in the middle. This CDR3 spans 12 amino acids. The CDR3 is CSVESGRYGYTF. For the CDR3, the DNA is TGCAGCGTTGAATCGGGGAGGTATGGCTACACCTTC.

This clonotype was seen more than once but under ten times. This sequence joins TRBV5-1 and TRBJ2-7, with 8 bases that match TRBD2. The length of the CDR3 is 14 residues. The germline V gene has CDR1 SGHRS and CDR2 YFSETQ. Trimming removed 3 bases from V and 4 bases from J; junction bases left unmatched: 6. The CDR3 is CASSSSGRGYEQYF. In DNA form, the CDR3 reads TGCGCCAGCAGCTCCAGCGGGAGAGGATACGAGCAGTACTTC. The full variable domain, in which reference TRBV5-1 and TRBJ2-7 provide the parts outside the CDR3, is KAGVTQTPRYLIKTRGQQVTLSCSPISGHRSVSWYQQTPGQGLQFLFEYFSETQRNKGNFPGRFSGRQFSNSRSEMNVSTLELGDSALYLCASSSSGRGYEQYFGPGTRLTVT.

V and J are TRBV19 and TRBJ2-3; tentatively, D is TRBD1 (5 bases). CDR1 is LNHDA and CDR2 is SQIVND in the germline V gene (reference sequence). The CDR3 has 15 amino acids. Deletions cut 3 bases from V and 6 bases from J, with 16 bases between. The CDR3 coding sequence is TGTGCCAGTAGTATTGCTGGGCAGGCAGGGGATACGCAGTATTTT. Residues: CASSIAGQAGDTQYF.

This clonotype occurred a few times. This chain links TRBV4-2 with TRBJ2-3; 9 bases agree with TRBD2. This CDR3 is built from 14 residues. The junction had 5 bases not matched to a gene; V was cut back by 6 bases and J by 4 bases. Germline CDR1 is LGHNA and CDR2 is YNFKEQ. CDR3 bases: TGTGCCAGCAGGGGCGCGGGAGGGCCAGATACGCAGTATTTT. Its translation: CASRGAGGPDTQYF.

This clonotype was seen a few times. V and J are TRBV5-6 and TRBJ2-1, with D maybe TRBD2 (6 bases). Deletions cut 1 base from V and 5 bases from J, with 13 bases between. The CDR3 spans 15 residues. Germline values: CDR1 SGHDT, CDR2 YYEEEE. The CDR3 bases are TGTGCCAGCAGCTTGTTTTCCGGGAGCCACAATGAGCAGTTCTTC. It codes for CASSLFSGSHNEQFF.